The 28 T cell receptor beta chains reported below all come from one sample, sequenced in a study of CD8+ T cells in alopecia areata. In each case, RNA was isolated and then reverse transcribed into cDNA as the sequencing template. Clones were sequenced by immunoSEQ multiplex PCR, and TCRdb holds only the in-frame ones, with some missing. The data show roughly 170,000 clones, approximately 59% seen once. Sample: CD4+ T cells sorted from blood, taken at week 0. The receptors here all came from a human donor with alopecia areata.

About this clone: Other DNA sequences in the sample encode the same CDR3. This rearrangement joins TRBV2 to TRBJ1-1, with D perhaps TRBD1 (6 bases). Germline CDR1 is SNHLY and CDR2 is FYNNEI. The germline V and J ends were trimmed by 4 bases and 2 bases, with 8 bases remaining between them. The CDR3 is made up of 13 amino acids. The DNA for the CDR3 is TGTGCCAGCAGTGGACAGGCCAACACTGAAGCTTTCTTT. Translated, it gives CASSGQANTEAFF.

The chain employs TRBV4-1 and TRBJ1-1; D remains ambiguous. V was clipped by 0 bases and J by 3 bases, with 11 bases between them. Germline lookup yields CDR1 MGHRA and CDR2 YSYEKL. The length of the CDR3 is 15 residues. The CDR3 here is CASSQDPGIYTEAFF. The DNA for the CDR3 is TGCGCCAGCAGCCAAGACCCGGGGATTTACACTGAAGCTTTCTTT.

This clone was detected only a few times. The junction and the germline gene differ at one end; a read error may be behind it. The chain links TRBV29-1 to TRBJ2-3; 8 nucleotides agree with TRBD2. Looked up from germline, CDR1 is SQVTM and CDR2 is ANQGSEA. This CDR3 region has 14 residues. The CDR3 protein is CSVEVLAATDTQYF. The CDR3 region has the DNA TGCAGCGTCGAAGTACTAGCGGCCACAGATACGCAGTATTTT.

V gene TRBV5-1 combines with J gene TRBJ1-5; tentatively, D is TRBD1 (6 bases). This CDR3 region has 15 residues. V lost 5 bases and J lost 1, with 13 bases in between. Germline V gene data show CDR1 as SGHRS and CDR2 as YFSETQ. CDR3 region: CASRAGHASNQPQHF. The CDR3 DNA follows: TGCGCCAGCAGGGCGGGACACGCCAGCAATCAGCCCCAGCATTTT.

The chain recombines TRBV30 with TRBJ2-3; no reliable D call. The CDR3 consists of 13 residues. Germline V gene data show CDR1 as GTSNPN and CDR2 as SVGIG (reference sequence). Trimming pared 0 bases from V and 4 bases from J, leaving 8 bases between. CDR3: CAWSVWVADTQYF. The CDR3 nucleotides are TGTGCCTGGAGTGTATGGGTTGCAGATACGCAGTATTTT.

The chain carries TRBV5-1 and TRBJ1-6; 7 bases are a match to TRBD1. The length of the CDR3 is 15 residues. CDR1 is SGHRS, CDR2 YFSETQ, per germline. The V and J ends lost 0 bases and 10 bases, in that order; junction bases with no gene match: 7. The CDR3 is CASSLETGLVSPLHF. CDR3 DNA sequence: TGCGCCAGCAGCTTGGAGACAGGGCTGGTCTCACCCCTCCACTTT. Complete variable domain (other parts from reference TRBV5-1 and TRBJ1-6): KAGVTQTPRYLIKTRGQQVTLSCSPISGHRSVSWYQQTPGQGLQFLFEYFSETQRNKGNFPGRFSGRQFSNSRSEMNVSTLELGDSALYLCASSLETGLVSPLHFGNGTRLTVT.

The V gene is TRBV7-2, the J gene TRBJ1-2, with TRBD1 as a possible D gene (6 bases). The V end lost 3 bases, the J end lost 2 bases, and 16 bases lay between the germline ends. The CDR3 is made up of 16 amino acids. Germline CDR1 SGHTA, CDR2 FQGNSA. The CDR3 sequence: CASSLTRGRGNYGYTF. CDR3 sequence (DNA): TGTGCCAGCAGCTTGACGAGGGGCAGGGGCAACTATGGCTACACCTTC.

CDR3 nucleotides: TGCAGCGCGAGCTTTGGGTTAAAGAATGAAAAACTGTTTTTT. It codes for CSASFGLKNEKLFF. This sequence joins TRBV29-1 and TRBJ1-4; D gene uncertain. CDR3 length equals 14 residues. Germline V gives CDR1 SQVTM, CDR2 ANQGSEA. V was pared by 7 bases and J by 5 bases, with 17 bases between. Together with reference TRBV29-1 and TRBJ1-4, the CDR3 gives the full variable domain: SAVISQKPSRDICQRGTSLTIQCQVDSQVTMMFWYRQQPGQSLTLIATANQGSEATYESGFVIDKFPISRPNLTFSTLTVSNMSPEDSSIYLCSASFGLKNEKLFFGSGTQLSVL.

The J gene is TRBJ2-3, the V gene TRBV30, with 9 bases lining up with TRBD2. V gave up 8 bases and J gave up 1 base; unmatched junction bases: 7. The CDR3 runs 14 residues. Germline-derived CDR1 and CDR2 are GTSNPN and SVGIG (reference sequence). Written as DNA, the CDR3 is TGTGCCCAGGGAGCGGGGGGCCGCACAGATACGCAGTATTTT. This translates into CAQGAGGRTDTQYF.

This clone was detected only a few times. The chain uses TRBV29-1 and TRBJ2-2; TRBD2 matches at 7 bases. CDR1 and CDR2 (germline): SQVTM, ANQGSEA. CDR3 length: 15 amino acids. Trimming at V came to 0 bases and at J to 7 bases, leaving 8 bases not matched to a gene. CDR3 nucleotides: TGCAGCGTTGAAGATACGGGGGGTGAGGGCGGGGAGCTGTTTTTT. It yields the protein CSVEDTGGEGGELFF.

The V and J genes are TRBV7-2 and TRBJ1-1; no definite D call. Trimming removed 5 bases at V and 1 base at J, with 8 bases between. The CDR3 extends over 13 amino acids. Germline-derived CDR1 and CDR2 are SGHTA and FQGNSA. The CDR3 here is CASSTYRNTEAFF. The CDR3 nucleotides are TGTGCCAGCAGCACATACAGGAACACTGAAGCTTTCTTT.

This chain connects TRBV4-2 to TRBJ1-5; D is uncertain. Trimming left V 0 bases short and J 1 base short, with 10 bases between. Germline V gene lookup returns CDR1 LGHNA and CDR2 YNFKEQ. The CDR3 is 16 amino acids. CDR3 sequence: CASSQDQQTSNQPQHF. DNA of the CDR3: TGTGCCAGCAGCCAAGATCAACAGACCAGCAATCAGCCCCAGCATTTT.

The gene calls are TRBV5-1 and TRBJ1-1; D gene unclear. Trimming removed 5 bases from V and 5 bases from J, with 19 bases in between. Germline values: CDR1 SGHRS, CDR2 YFSETQ. The CDR3 is 15 amino acids. As DNA, the CDR3 is TGCGCCAGCAGTACCGGCGCCGGGTACGGGACTGAAGCTTTCTTT. Its translation: CASSTGAGYGTEAFF. Filled out from reference TRBV5-1 and TRBJ1-1, the complete variable domain reads KAGVTQTPRYLIKTRGQQVTLSCSPISGHRSVSWYQQTPGQGLQFLFEYFSETQRNKGNFPGRFSGRQFSNSRSEMNVSTLELGDSALYLCASSTGAGYGTEAFFGQGTRLTVV.

The sample holds a few counts of this clone. V gene TRBV30 combines with J gene TRBJ1-5, with 9 bases identical to TRBD1. V shed 3 bases and J 6 bases; nucleotides not matched to a gene: 3. CDR3 size: 13 residues. Germline V gene sequence: CDR1 GTSNPN, CDR2 SVGIG (reference sequence). CDR3 loop: CAWSDRGGQPQHF. The CDR3 coding sequence is TGTGCCTGGAGCGACAGGGGGGGTCAGCCCCAGCATTTT.

The chain couples TRBV30 to TRBJ2-1, with a possible D match to TRBD2 (5 bases). Germline V gene data show CDR1 as GTSNPN and CDR2 as SVGIG (reference sequence). Trimming took 2 bases from V and 10 from J, leaving 12 bases between them. The length of the CDR3 is 12 residues. CDR3 sequence reads: CAWSPAGREQFF. CDR3 nucleotides: TGTGCCTGGAGTCCCGCGGGCAGGGAGCAGTTCTTC.

The V call is TRBV13, the J call TRBJ1-1; TRBD1 is a possible D gene (5 bases). CDR3 length: 16 amino acids. Germline V gene sequence: CDR1 PRHDT, CDR2 FYEKMQ (reference sequence). V was clipped by 1 base and J by 8 bases, with 20 bases between them. CDR3 protein: CASSLEARLGGSEAFF. CDR3 coding DNA: TGTGCCAGCAGCTTAGAGGCCCGGTTGGGGGGGAGCGAAGCTTTCTTT.

The rearrangement links TRBV7-9 to TRBJ2-5; 8 nucleotides match TRBD1. V trimming: 5 bases; J trimming: 2 bases; junction bases outside the gene matches: 7. The CDR3 is 15 residues long. The V gene's germline CDR1 is SEHNR and CDR2 FQNEAQ (reference sequence). The CDR3 DNA sequence: TGTGCCAGCAGCCTAGACGGACAGGGTCAAGAGACCCAGTACTTC. Its protein product is CASSLDGQGQETQYF.

The chain is built from TRBV30 and TRBJ1-4; a weak D match, TRBD1 (5 bases). Germline-derived CDR1 and CDR2 are GTSNPN and SVGIG (reference sequence). V was shortened by 8 bases and J by 8 bases, with 15 bases between the two germline ends. CDR3 length: 12 amino acids. The CDR3 nucleotides are TGTGCCCACGATCACCGGGGGGAAAAACTGTTTTTT. It codes for CAHDHRGEKLFF. Drawing the rest from reference TRBV30 and TRBJ1-4, the complete variable domain is SQTIHQWPATLVQPVGSPLSLECTVEGTSNPNLYWYRQAAGRGLQLLFYSVGIGQISSEVPQNLSASRPQDRQFILSSKKLLLSDSGFYLCAHDHRGEKLFFGSGTQLSVL.

This clone was seen once. The chain uses TRBV9 and TRBJ2-5, with D perhaps matching TRBD1 (5 bases). CDR3 length equals 15 residues. Germline CDR1 is SGDLS and CDR2 is YYNGEE. The V gene lost 0 bases and the J gene lost 2 bases, with 11 bases spanning the gap. CDR3 nucleotide sequence: TGTGCCAGCAGCGTAGCGGCAGGGTGGCAAGAGACCCAGTACTTC. Protein product: CASSVAAGWQETQYF. The whole variable domain, filled in from reference TRBV9 and TRBJ2-5, reads DSGVTQTPKHLITATGQRVTLRCSPRSGDLSVYWYQQSLDQGLQFLIQYYNGEERAKGNILERFSAQQFPDLHSELNLSSLELGDSALYFCASSVAAGWQETQYFGPGTRLLVL.

This clone appeared a few times. The sample holds other DNA sequences that translate to the same CDR3. The gene calls are TRBV7-2 and TRBJ2-5; D not resolved. This CDR3 is 11 amino acids long. The germline V gene has CDR1 SGHTA and CDR2 FQGNSA. V shed 5 bases and J shed 1 base, with 2 bases lying between them. The CDR3 DNA reads TGTGCCAGCAGCCCCCAAGAGACCCAGTACTTC. Encoded protein: CASSPQETQYF.

This clone has more than one count but fewer than ten. The chain combines TRBV5-6 with TRBJ2-1, with TRBD1 matching over 8 bases. This CDR3 comprises 17 residues. The V segment lost 2 bases and the J segment 5 bases; nucleotides outside the gene matches: 12. Germline V gene lookup returns CDR1 SGHDT and CDR2 YYEEEE. CDR3 DNA sequence: TGTGCCAGCAGCTTTTCCCCTGACAGGGGTAGTGACAATGAGCAGTTCTTC. Its translation is CASSFSPDRGSDNEQFF. Full variable domain (outside the CDR3, taken from reference TRBV5-6 and TRBJ2-1): DAGVTQSPTHLIKTRGQQVTLRCSPKSGHDTVSWYQQALGQGPQFIFQYYEEEERQRGNFPDRFSGHQFPNYSSELNVNALLLGDSALYLCASSFSPDRGSDNEQFFGPGTRLTVL.

The chain has TRBV10-3 and TRBJ2-3; possible D gene TRBD1, 6 bases. Trimming took 9 bases from V and 4 from J, leaving 11 bases between them. This CDR3 is 12 amino acids long. Germline-derived CDR1 and CDR2 are ENHRY and SYGVKD. Here the CDR3 DNA reads TGTGCCATTAAAACAGGGTCAGATACGCAGTATTTT. Protein sequence: CAIKTGSDTQYF.

This chain uses TRBV19 with TRBJ1-3; the D is unclear. Germline V CDR1 and CDR2: LNHDA, SQIVND (reference sequence). This CDR3 is 16 amino acids long. V lost 5 bases to trimming and J lost 0 bases, with 14 bases between them. The CDR3 sequence: CASSPRGRSSGNTIYF. For the CDR3, the DNA is TGTGCCAGTAGTCCCCGAGGGAGAAGCTCTGGAAACACCATATATTTT.

This clone was observed a few times. The chain recombines TRBV5-1 with TRBJ2-6, with a possible D match to TRBD1 (6 bases). V dropped 1 base and J dropped 3 bases, with 8 bases sitting between them. Germline V lookup: CDR1 SGHRS, CDR2 YFSETQ. The length of the CDR3 is 15 residues. Here the CDR3 reads CASSLSGDGANVLTF. The CDR3, as DNA: TGCGCCAGCAGCTTGTCAGGGGATGGGGCCAACGTCCTGACTTTC.

J is TRBJ1-2 and V is TRBV2, with a tentative D call TRBD1 (5 bases). The CDR3 extends over 10 amino acids. V was cut by 7 bases and J by 7 bases, with 7 bases left in between. Germline CDR1 and CDR2: SNHLY and FYNNEI. The CDR3 loop reads CASMGGGYTF. CDR3 coding DNA: TGTGCCAGCATGGGGGGTGGCTACACCTTC.

J is TRBJ1-1 and V is TRBV5-6; no definite D call. With 0 bases removed from V and 4 bases from J, the gap between germline ends came to 4 bases. Germline V gene sequence: CDR1 SGHDT, CDR2 YYEEEE. The CDR3 runs 12 residues. CDR3 nucleotides: TGTGCCAGCAGCTTGGGTAGCACTGAAGCTTTCTTT. Translating gives CASSLGSTEAFF.

This rearrangement joins TRBV30 to TRBJ1-1; D remains unclear. With 4 bases removed from V and 0 bases from J, the gap between germline ends came to 12 bases. Looked up from germline, CDR1 is GTSNPN and CDR2 is SVGIG (reference sequence). CDR3 length: 14 amino acids. The CDR3 sequence is CAWTYQIVNTEAFF. CDR3 nucleotides: TGTGCCTGGACTTATCAAATTGTGAACACTGAAGCTTTCTTT.

In its sample, this clone was seen a few times. The chain has TRBV2 and TRBJ2-5; D unresolved. Trimming pared 4 bases from V and 8 bases from J, leaving 8 bases between. Germline CDR1 is SNHLY and CDR2 is FYNNEI. The CDR3 extends over 11 amino acids. This CDR3 is CASSAAGTQYF. CDR3 DNA sequence: TGTGCCAGCAGTGCCGCTGGAACCCAGTACTTC.